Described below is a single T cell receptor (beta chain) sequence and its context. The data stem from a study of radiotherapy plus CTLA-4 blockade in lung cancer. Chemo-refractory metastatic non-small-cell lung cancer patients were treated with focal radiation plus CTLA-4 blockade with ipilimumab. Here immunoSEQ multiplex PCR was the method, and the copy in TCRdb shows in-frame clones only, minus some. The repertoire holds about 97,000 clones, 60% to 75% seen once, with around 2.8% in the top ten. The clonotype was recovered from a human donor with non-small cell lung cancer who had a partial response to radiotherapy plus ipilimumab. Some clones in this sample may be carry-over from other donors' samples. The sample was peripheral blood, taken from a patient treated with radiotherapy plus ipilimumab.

DNA for the CDR3: TGTGCCAGCAGCTTATCAGGGGGCGAGTACAATGAGCAGTTCTTC. This encodes CASSLSGGEYNEQFF. The chain employs TRBV7-7 and TRBJ2-1; TRBD1 agrees at 8 bases. This CDR3 is 15 amino acids long. V shed 2 bases, J shed 4 bases, and the junction held 4 bases outside the gene matches. Germline loops: CDR1 SSHAT, CDR2 FNYEAQ (reference sequence).